The text below deals with one T cell receptor (beta chain). What antigen it recognizes has not been identified. The record has no base qualities; no much larger clone is one base away. This specimen belongs to a study of T cell responses to AZD1222 COVID-19 vaccine (dated by TCRdb to 2020 to 2022). The study in broad terms: AZD1222 recipients whose second dose came at about 4 weeks and those whose second dose came at about 12 weeks were combined into one group, since spike-specific TCR depth and breadth did not differ between the two schedules. A total of approximately 250 trial participants underwent TCR sequencing, of whom some 200 had received two doses of AZD1222 and about 26 had received two doses of the MenACWY control vaccine. Trial participants were enrolled by age into 18-55, 56-69 and 70-plus year subgroups, with roughly 160, 29 and 62 TCR-sequenced participants respectively. The full study reports these points: After two AZD1222 doses, spike-specific TCR breadth and depth were significantly higher than at day 0 and than in MenACWY recipients. Because no day 14 peak-response samples were available, repertoires were characterized only after the peak T cell response. Participants were mostly white British and included more females than males, and it was suggested by the authors that clonal diversity may have been underestimated. The 56-69-year group was small, and its depth increase did not reach significance, likely because of low power. CD4 TCRs associated with the vaccine covered the entire spike protein, and the dominant responses were in regions 160-218 and 743-854. Nearly half of unique spike-specific TCRs reportedly recognized epitopes outside regions mutated in the B.1.351 and B.1.1.7 variants. Conclusions about previously exposed vaccinees are limited, since just five or six AZD1222 recipients were seropositive for SARS-CoV-2 at baseline.

V sheds 7 bases and J sheds 9 bases, leaving 10 bases between their ends. The CDR3 starts with the cysteine, ends with the phenylalanine, and has 12 residues. Left in the record is the CDR3 DNA by itself, 36 bases read in frame from the first base. From a lookup of the germline V gene, CDR1 and CDR2 are MDHEN and SYDVKM. In the paper's terms, the time point label means: baseline before first vaccination. The vaccinee samples were drawn from two UK trials, COV001 and COV002, one of which was a single-blind randomized controlled phase 2/3 trial testing AZD1222 (ChAdOx1 nCoV-19) in healthy adults. For TCRbeta chain sequencing, PBMC samples were collected from trial participants at day 0 and at day 28 after the second dose. The CDR3 regions of human TCRbeta chains were analyzed by immunosequencing. Processing in the source paper ran as follows. Repertoire TCRs were matched against a reference library of SARS-CoV-2-specific TCRs generated with the MIRA antigen-specificity platform. Breadth was defined as the fraction of unique TCRs that were SARS-CoV-2-associated. Depth was defined as the fraction of total T cells that were SARS-CoV-2-associated. Using the MIRA data, each spike-specific TCR was mapped to the spike region that the TCR reacts to and placed in a CD4 or CD8 class. Log10-transformed breadth and depth values were compared by one-way ANOVA with Sidak's multiple comparisons tests. TCRdb stores this immuneACCESS table with in-frame sequences only. Part of the clones is absent; in the studies checked, under half of the shortfall reflects unresolved V genes, and no reason is known for the rest. V, J and clone size reflect that table, while D and trimming were determined from the DNA. This sample gives about 160,000 clones in total; around 90% of them show up just once. The top ten constitute around 4% of the sample.

The specimen comprised peripheral blood, sampled on day 0 of AZD1222 vaccination. The receptor was isolated from an adult in good health. The chain uses TRBV28 and TRBJ1-6; the D gene assignment is ambiguous. The sequenced DNA is TGTGCCAGCACCCCCGGGCGTTCACCCCTCCACTTT. Its product reads: CASTPGRSPLHF.